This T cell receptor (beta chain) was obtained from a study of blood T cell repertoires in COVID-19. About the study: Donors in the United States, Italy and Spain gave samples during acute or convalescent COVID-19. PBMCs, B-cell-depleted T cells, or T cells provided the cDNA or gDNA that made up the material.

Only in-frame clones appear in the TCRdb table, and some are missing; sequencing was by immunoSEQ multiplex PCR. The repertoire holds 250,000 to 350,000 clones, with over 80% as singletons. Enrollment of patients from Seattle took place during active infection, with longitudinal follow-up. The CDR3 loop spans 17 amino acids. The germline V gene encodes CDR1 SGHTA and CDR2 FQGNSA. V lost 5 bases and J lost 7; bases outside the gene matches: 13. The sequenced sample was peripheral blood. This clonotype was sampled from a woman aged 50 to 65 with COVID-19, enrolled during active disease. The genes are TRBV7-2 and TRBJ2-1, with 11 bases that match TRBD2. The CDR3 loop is CASSPSHTSGRVNEQFF. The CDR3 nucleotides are TGTGCCAGCAGCCCTTCCCACACTAGCGGGAGAGTAAATGAGCAGTTCTTC. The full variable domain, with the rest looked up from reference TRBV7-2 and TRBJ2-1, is GAGVSQSPSNKVTEKGKDVELRCDPISGHTALYWYRQSLGQGLEFLIYFQGNSAPDKSGLPSDRFSAERTGGSVSTLTIQRTQQEDSAVYLCASSPSHTSGRVNEQFFGPGTRLTVL.